Here is one TCR beta chain with its context. Its antigen specificity is not known. No much larger clone exists at a distance of one base, and base qualities are not known. CD8 naive samples were obtained by positive selection for CCR7 among CD45RO-negative cells, yielding a CD45RA+CCR7+ population from which TemRA cells were excluded. The donors were healthy, HIV-negative adults who had no recently reported acute infections or vaccinations. Only Caucasian adults living in Nashville, Tennessee, USA were represented among the donors. Blood was obtained by leukapheresis, after which PBMCs were separated by Ficoll-Histopaque density gradient centrifugation and cryopreserved in liquid nitrogen vapor phase. Analytical flow cytometry was used to check the purity and quantity of each magnetically sorted T cell population. Each sorted fraction had its genomic DNA isolated and then quantified by UV absorbance on a Nanodrop 2000c.

This sample stems from a study of shared clonotypes between healthy human individuals (dated by TCRdb to between 2020 and 2021). Describing the broader study: A few men and a couple of women, aged 18 to 49 years, made up the cohort. To increase sequencing depth and limit assay-specific biases, TCR repertoire library preparation and sequencing were carried out by different laboratories using diverse techniques. Per donor, leukapheresis produced somewhere between about 0.94 and 9 billion PBMCs. To estimate repertoire size and how much clonotypes are shared between individuals, the study performed deep sequencing of blood TCR repertoires from five healthy adults. For each donor, CD4 naive and CD4 memory were each run on three plates, CD8 naive on two plates, and CD8 memory on one plate. General study outcomes and caveats: Sampling was restricted to blood, and TCR repertoires in tissues likely differ from the TCR repertoires found in blood. The small number of donors limited the genetic and exposure-history diversity represented. Naive subsets generally had larger estimated clonotype richness than memory subsets did. Pairwise subsampling led to the expectation that sequencing depth would affect the degree of clonotype sharing among donors. Sharing across a few donors was observed for around 5% of naive CD4, over 3% of naive CD8, about 2.3% of memory CD4, and over 0.3% of memory CD8 clonotypes. Clonotypes shared by all four sorted-subset donors showed higher generation probabilities than non-shared clonotypes. Rarefaction of sorted-subset datasets indicated incomplete sequencing despite the large sequencing depth.

Unmatched junction bases come to 10, with V trimmed by 5 bases and J by 0 bases. There are 18 amino acids in the CDR3, from cysteine to phenylalanine inclusive. Solely the CDR3 DNA is kept, with 54 bases framed from the first base. Per the germline V gene (reference sequence), MNHEY is the CDR1 and SMNVEV is the CDR2. Using the deep immunoSEQ assay, multiplex PCR amplified TCR CDR3 regions from genomic DNA. Extracted genomic DNA from each cell subset was spread evenly across all wells of several immunoSEQ 96-well plates, with each plate serving as a replicate. For sorted subsets, each replicate PCR was loaded with 200 ng genomic DNA, equivalent to approximately 33,000 T cell genomes. Purified libraries were quantified with a Qubit 3.0 fluorometer, sized on a Bioanalyzer 2100, and re-quantified with the KAPA Library Quantification kit. Every immunoSEQ 96-well plate was sequenced on a separate single-read 150-cycle Illumina NextSeq 550 flow cell. The paper's processing steps were these. The immunoSEQ output contained only junctional sequences without quality scores, so filtering could not match that applied to full-length reads. Sequences were annotated with PyIR, a Python wrapper for IgBLAST v1.9, and V/J genes and CDR3 were assigned using IMGT germline references. Any read was removed if the V/J assignment was weak (E-value above 1e-6), the CDR3 was missing, or the read contained stop codons, out-of-frame junctions, or ambiguous translated residues. V3J clonotypes were defined as sequences sharing the same inferred V gene, J gene, and CDR3 amino acid sequence. To compute the percentage overlap between repertoires, the number of shared unique clonotypes was divided by the size of the smaller repertoire. Richness of each repertoire was evaluated using RTK rarefaction, the Chao1 estimator, and Recon v2.1 estimates of unobserved clonotypes. For all TCRbeta clonotypes obtained by the gDNA method from a few donors, generation probabilities were computed with OLGA. The clones in this table, taken by TCRdb from immuneACCESS, are in-frame only. Not every clone is retained; where verified, under half of the shortfall comes from an unresolved V gene, and the cause of the rest is unknown. V, J and clone size reflect that table, while D and trimming were determined from the DNA. The sample table records about 580,000 clones; roughly 98% of these occur just once. Of the sample, approximately 0.3% falls within the top ten clones.

The receptor comes from a man between 25 and 39 years old in good health. The chain employs TRBV27 and TRBJ2-3; 11 bases in the middle match TRBD2. The sequenced sample was naive CD8+ T cells sorted from blood. The cell subset or site label, read with the paper, signifies: CD45RA+CCR7+. At the DNA level, the sequence is TGTGCCAGCAGTCTAGGGCCGGGACTAGCGGCTAGCACAGATACGCAGTATTTT. It codes for CASSLGPGLAASTDTQYF.